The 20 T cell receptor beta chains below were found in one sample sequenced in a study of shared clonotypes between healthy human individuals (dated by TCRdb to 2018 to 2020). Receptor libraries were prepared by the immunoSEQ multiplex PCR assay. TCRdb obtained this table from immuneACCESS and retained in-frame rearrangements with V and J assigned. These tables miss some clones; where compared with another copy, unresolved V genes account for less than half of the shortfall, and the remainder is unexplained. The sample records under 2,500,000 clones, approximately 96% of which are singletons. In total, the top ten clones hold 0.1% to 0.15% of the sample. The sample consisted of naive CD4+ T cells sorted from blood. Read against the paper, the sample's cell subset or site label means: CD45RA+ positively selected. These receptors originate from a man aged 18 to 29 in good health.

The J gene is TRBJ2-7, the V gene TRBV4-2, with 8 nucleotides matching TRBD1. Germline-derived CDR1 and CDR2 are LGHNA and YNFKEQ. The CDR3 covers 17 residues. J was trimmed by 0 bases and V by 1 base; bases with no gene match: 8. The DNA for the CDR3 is TGTGCCAGCAGCCAAGCAGGGTCGGGGACAGGCTCCTACGAGCAGTACTTC. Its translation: CASSQAGSGTGSYEQYF.

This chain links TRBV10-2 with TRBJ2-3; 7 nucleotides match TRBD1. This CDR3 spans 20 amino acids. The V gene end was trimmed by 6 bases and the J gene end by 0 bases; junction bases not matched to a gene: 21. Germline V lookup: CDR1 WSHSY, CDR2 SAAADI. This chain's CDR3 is CASRARAANRGSPSTDTQYF. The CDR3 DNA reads TGCGCCAGCAGGGCACGGGCAGCAAACAGGGGATCTCCTAGCACAGATACGCAGTATTTT.

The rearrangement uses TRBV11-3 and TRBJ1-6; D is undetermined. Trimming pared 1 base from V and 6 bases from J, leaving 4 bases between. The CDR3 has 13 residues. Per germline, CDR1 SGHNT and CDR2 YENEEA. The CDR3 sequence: CASSLGANSPLHF. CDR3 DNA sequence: TGTGCCAGCAGCTTAGGCGCTAATTCACCCCTCCACTTT. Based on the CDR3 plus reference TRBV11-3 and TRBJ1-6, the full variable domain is EAGVVQSPRYKIIEKKQPVAFWCNPISGHNTLYWYLQNLGQGPELLIRYENEEAVDDSQLPKDRFSAERLKGVDSTLKIQPAELGDSAVYLCASSLGANSPLHFGNGTRLTVT.

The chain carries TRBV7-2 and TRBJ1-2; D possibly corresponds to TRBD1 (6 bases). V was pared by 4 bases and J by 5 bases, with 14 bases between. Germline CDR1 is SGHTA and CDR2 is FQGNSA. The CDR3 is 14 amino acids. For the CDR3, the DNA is TGTGCCAGCAGCTCCGAACGAGGGGGTTATGGCTACACCTTC. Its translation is CASSSERGGYGYTF.

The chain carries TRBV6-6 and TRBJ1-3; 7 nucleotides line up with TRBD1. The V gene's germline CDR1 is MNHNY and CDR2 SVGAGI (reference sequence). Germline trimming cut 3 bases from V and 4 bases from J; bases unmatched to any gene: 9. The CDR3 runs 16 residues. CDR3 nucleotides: TGTGCCAGCAGTTATGAGGGGACAGCCGTCGGAAACACCATATATTTT. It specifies CASSYEGTAVGNTIYF.

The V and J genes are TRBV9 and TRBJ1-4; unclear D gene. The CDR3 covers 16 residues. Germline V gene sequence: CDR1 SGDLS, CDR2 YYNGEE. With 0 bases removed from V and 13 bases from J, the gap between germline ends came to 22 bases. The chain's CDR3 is CASSVEDNPAKGRLFF. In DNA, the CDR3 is TGTGCCAGCAGCGTAGAGGATAACCCAGCTAAAGGAAGACTGTTTTTT.

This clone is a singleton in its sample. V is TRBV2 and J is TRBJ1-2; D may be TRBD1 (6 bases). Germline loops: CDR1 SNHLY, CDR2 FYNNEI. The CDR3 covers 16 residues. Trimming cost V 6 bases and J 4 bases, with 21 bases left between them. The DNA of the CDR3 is TGTGCCAGCAGGAAGGTCTTAGCGGGGGCCCCCTATGGCTACACCTTC. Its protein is CASRKVLAGAPYGYTF.

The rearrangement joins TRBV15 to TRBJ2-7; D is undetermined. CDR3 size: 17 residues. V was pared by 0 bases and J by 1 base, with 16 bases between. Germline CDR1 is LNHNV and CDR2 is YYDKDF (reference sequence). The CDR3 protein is CATSRDRKGPISYEQYF. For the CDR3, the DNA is TGTGCCACCAGCAGAGATCGGAAAGGACCCATTTCCTACGAGCAGTACTTC.

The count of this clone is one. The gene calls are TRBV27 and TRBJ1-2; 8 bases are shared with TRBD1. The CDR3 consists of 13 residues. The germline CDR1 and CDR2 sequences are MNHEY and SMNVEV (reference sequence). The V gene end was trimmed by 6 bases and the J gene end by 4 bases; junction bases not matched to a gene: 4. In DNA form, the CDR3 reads TGTGCCAGCAGCCAGGACAGGGTCTATGGCTACACCTTC. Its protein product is CASSQDRVYGYTF.

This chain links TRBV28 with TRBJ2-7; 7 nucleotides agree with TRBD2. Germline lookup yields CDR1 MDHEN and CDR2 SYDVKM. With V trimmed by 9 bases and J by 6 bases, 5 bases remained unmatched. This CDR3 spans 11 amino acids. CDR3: CASLGGGEQYF. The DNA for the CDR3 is TGTGCCAGTCTCGGCGGGGGCGAGCAGTACTTC.

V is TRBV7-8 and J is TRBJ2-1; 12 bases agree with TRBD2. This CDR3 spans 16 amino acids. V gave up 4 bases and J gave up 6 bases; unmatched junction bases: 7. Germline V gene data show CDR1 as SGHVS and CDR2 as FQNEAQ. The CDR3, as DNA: TGTGCCAGCAGCTCGAGACTAGCGGGAGAGTCCAATGAGCAGTTCTTC. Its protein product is CASSSRLAGESNEQFF. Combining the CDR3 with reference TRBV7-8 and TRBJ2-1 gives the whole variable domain GAGVSQSPRYKVAKRGQDVALRCDPISGHVSLFWYQQALGQGPEFLTYFQNEAQLDKSGLPSDRFFAERPEGSVSTLKIQRTQQEDSAVYLCASSSRLAGESNEQFFGPGTRLTVL.

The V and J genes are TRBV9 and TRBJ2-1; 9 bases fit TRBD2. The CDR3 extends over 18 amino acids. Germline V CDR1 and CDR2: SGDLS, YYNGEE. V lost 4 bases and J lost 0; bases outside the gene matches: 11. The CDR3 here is CASSPRGSGRYSYNEQFF. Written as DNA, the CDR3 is TGTGCCAGCAGCCCCCGGGGTAGCGGGAGATACTCCTACAATGAGCAGTTCTTC.

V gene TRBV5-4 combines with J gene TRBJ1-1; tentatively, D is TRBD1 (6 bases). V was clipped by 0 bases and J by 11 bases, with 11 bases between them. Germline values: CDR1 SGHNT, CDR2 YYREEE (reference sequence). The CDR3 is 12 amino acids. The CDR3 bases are TGTGCCAGCAGCTTGGATACAGGGAGTGCTTTCTTT. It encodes CASSLDTGSAFF.

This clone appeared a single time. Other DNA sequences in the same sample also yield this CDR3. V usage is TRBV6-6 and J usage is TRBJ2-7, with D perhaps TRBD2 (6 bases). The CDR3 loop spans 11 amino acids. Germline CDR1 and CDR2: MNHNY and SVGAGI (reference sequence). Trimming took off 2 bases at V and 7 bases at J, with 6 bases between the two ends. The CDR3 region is CASSYGGEQYF. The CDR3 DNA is TGTGCCAGCAGTTACGGAGGGGAGCAGTACTTC.

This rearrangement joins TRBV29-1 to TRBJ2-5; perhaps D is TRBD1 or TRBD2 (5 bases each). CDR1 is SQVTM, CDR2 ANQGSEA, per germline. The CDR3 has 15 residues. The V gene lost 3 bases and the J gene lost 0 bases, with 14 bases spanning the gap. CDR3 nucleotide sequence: TGCAGCGTTGATCCAGGGACGTTATACCAAGAGACCCAGTACTTC. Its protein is CSVDPGTLYQETQYF.

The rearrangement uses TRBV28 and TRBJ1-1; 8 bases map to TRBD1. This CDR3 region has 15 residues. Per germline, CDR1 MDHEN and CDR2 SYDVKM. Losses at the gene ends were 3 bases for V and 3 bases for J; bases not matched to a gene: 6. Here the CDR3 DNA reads TGTGCCAGCAGTTTTCAGGGGGCGTGGGACACTGAAGCTTTCTTT. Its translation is CASSFQGAWDTEAFF. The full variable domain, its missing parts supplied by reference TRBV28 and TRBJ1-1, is DVKVTQSSRYLVKRTGEKVFLECVQDMDHENMFWYRQDPGLGLRLIYFSYDVKMKEKGDIPEGYSVSREKKERFSLILESASTNQTSMYLCASSFQGAWDTEAFFGQGTRLTVV.

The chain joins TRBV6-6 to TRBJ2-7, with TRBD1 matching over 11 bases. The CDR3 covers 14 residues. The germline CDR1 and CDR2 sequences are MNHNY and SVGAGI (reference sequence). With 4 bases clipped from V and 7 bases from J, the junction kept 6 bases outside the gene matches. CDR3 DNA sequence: TGTGCCAGCAGTTCCCCGGGACAGGGGGGGGAGCAGTACTTC. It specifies CASSSPGQGGEQYF.

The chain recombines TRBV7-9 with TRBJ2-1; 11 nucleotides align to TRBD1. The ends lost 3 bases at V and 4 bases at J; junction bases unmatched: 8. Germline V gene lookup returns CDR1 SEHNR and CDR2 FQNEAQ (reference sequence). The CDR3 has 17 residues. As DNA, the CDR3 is TGTGCCAGCAGCTTGGGCGTCGGGACAGGGGGTTACAATGAGCAGTTCTTC. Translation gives CASSLGVGTGGYNEQFF.

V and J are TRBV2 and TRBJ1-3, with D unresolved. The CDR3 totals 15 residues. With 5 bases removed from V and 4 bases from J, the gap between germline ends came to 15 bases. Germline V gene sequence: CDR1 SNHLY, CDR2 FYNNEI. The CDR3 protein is CASSTVRGSGNTIYF. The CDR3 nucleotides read TGTGCCAGCAGTACCGTTCGAGGGTCGGGAAACACCATATATTTT.

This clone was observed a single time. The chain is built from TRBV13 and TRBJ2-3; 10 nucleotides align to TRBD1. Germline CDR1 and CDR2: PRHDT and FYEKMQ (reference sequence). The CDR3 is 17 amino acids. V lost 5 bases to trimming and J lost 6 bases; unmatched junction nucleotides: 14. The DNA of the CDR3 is TGTGCCAGCAGCCCCCCACTAAGACAGGGGGCGCAGGATACGCAGTATTTT. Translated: CASSPPLRQGAQDTQYF.